These 2 T cell receptor beta chains were all obtained from the same sample, sequenced in a study of tumor-infiltrating lymphocytes in oesophageal squamous cell carcinoma (dated by TCRdb to the mid-2010s). The library was made by PCR. The instrument given in TCRdb is Illumina HiSeq 2000. The public reads were quality trimmed at Q25 with fastp and then assembled into clones with MiXCR by TCRdb, keeping productive beta chains. Rows with one shared CDR3 protein collapse into an entry with the most common genes and DNA. This sample has some 20,000 distinct CDR3 sequences in its table, and just over 40% of those were observed once. Of the sample, about 11% is held by the ten largest clones. Sequenced material: normal esophageal tissue next to the tumor. These TCRs come from a male donor with esophageal squamous cell carcinoma.

The chain employs TRBV7-2 and TRBJ2-3, with 12 bases that match TRBD2. From germline, CDR1 is SGHTA and CDR2 FQGNSA. With 5 bases clipped from V and 6 bases from J, the junction kept 6 bases outside the gene matches. CDR3 size: 15 residues. In nucleotides, the CDR3 is TGTGCCAGCAGCCCGAATACTAGCGGGAGGGATACGCAGTATTTT. Protein: CASSPNTSGRDTQYF.

This sequence joins TRBV12-3 or TRBV12-4 and TRBJ2-5; D is unclear. The J call is doubtful: the DNA matches TRBJ2-6 better. This CDR3 contains 13 residues. Written as DNA, the CDR3 is TGTGCCAGCAGGGACTCTGGGGCCAACGTCCTGACTTTC. Translated: CASRDSGANVLTF.